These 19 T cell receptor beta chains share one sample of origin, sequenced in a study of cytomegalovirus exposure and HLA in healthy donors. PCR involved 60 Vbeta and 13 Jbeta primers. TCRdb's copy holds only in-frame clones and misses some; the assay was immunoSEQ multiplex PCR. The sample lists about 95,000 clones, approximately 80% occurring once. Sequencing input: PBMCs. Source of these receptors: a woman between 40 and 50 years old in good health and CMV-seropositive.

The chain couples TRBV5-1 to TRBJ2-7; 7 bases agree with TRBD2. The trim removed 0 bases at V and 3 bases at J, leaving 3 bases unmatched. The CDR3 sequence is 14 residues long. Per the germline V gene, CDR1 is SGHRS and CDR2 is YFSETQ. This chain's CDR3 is CASSLASGGYEQYF. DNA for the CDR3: TGCGCCAGCAGCTTGGCCTCGGGGGGCTACGAGCAGTACTTC.

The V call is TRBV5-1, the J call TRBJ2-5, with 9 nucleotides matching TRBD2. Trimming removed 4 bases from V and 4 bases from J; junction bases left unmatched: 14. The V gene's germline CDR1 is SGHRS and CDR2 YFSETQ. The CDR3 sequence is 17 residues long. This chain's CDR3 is CASSIGWREGRGETQYF. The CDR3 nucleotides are TGCGCCAGCAGCATCGGCTGGCGGGAGGGTAGAGGAGAGACCCAGTACTTC.

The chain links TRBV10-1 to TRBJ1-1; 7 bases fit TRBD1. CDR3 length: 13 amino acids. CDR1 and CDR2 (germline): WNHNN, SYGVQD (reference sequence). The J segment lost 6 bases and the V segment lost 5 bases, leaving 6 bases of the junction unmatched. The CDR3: CASSSGQYSEAFF. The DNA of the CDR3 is TGCGCCAGCAGTTCGGGACAGTACTCTGAAGCTTTCTTT.

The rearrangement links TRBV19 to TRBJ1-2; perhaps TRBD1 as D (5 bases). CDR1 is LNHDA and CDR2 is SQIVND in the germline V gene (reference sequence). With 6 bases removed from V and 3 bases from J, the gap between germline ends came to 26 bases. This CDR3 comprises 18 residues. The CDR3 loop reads CASRKHNAPREVDYGYTF. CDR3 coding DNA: TGTGCCAGTAGAAAGCATAACGCCCCCAGGGAGGTCGACTATGGCTACACCTTC. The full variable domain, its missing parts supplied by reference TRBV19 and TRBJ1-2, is DGGITQSPKYLFRKEGQNVTLSCEQNLNHDAMYWYRQDPGQGLRLIYYSQIVNDFQKGDIAEGYSVSREKKESFPLTVTSAQKNPTAFYLCASRKHNAPREVDYGYTFGSGTRLTVV.

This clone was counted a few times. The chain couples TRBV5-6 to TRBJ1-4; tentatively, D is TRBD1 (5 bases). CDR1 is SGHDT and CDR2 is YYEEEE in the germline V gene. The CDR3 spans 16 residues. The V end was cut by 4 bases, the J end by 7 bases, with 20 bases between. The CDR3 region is CASSDIQGGYSEKLFF. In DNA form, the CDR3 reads TGTGCCAGCAGCGACATCCAGGGCGGCTACAGTGAAAAACTGTTTTTT.

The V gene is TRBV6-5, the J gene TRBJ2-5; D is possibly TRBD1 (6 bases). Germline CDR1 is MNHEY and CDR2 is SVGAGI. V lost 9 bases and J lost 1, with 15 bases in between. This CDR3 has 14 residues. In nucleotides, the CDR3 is TGTGCCAGTTATCCGGGACATACCCAAGAGACCCAGTACTTC. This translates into CASYPGHTQETQYF.

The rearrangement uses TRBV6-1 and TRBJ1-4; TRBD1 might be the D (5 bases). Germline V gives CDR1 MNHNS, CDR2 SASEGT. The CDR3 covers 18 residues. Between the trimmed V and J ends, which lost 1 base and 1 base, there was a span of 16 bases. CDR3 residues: CASSEEGRGSGTNEKLFF. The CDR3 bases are TGTGCCAGCAGTGAAGAGGGGCGGGGCAGTGGAACTAATGAAAAACTGTTTTTT.

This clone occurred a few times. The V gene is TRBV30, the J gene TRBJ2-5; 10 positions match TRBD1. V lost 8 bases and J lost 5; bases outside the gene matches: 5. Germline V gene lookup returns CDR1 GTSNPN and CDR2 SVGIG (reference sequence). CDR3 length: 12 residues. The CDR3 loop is CAAGTGAETQYF. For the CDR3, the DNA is TGTGCCGCAGGGACAGGGGCTGAGACCCAGTACTTC.

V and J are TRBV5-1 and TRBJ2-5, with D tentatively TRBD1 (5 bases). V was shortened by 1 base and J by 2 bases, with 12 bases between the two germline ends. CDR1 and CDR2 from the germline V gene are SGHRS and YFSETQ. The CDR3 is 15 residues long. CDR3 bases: TGCGCCAGCAGCTTGTTCAGGACACAGCAAGAGACCCAGTACTTC. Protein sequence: CASSLFRTQQETQYF.

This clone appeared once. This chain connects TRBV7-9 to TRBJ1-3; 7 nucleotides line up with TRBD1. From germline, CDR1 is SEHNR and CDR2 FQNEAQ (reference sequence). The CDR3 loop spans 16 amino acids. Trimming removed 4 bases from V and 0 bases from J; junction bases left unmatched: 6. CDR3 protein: CASSSGQLFSGNTIYF. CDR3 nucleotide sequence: TGTGCCAGCAGCTCGGGACAGCTCTTCTCTGGAAACACCATATATTTT.

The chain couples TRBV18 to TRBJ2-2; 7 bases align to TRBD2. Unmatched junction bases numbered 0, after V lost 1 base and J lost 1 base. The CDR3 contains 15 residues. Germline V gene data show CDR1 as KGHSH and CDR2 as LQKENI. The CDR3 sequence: CASSPLAGNTGELFF. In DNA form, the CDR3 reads TGTGCCAGCTCACCACTAGCGGGGAACACCGGGGAGCTGTTTTTT.

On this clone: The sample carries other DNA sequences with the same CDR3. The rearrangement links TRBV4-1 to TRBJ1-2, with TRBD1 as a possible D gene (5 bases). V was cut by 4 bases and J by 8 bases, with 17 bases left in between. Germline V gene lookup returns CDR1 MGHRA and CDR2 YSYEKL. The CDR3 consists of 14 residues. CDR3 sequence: CASSLTGLPVGYTF. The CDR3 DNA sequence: TGCGCCAGCAGCCTAACGGGACTCCCTGTAGGCTACACCTTC.

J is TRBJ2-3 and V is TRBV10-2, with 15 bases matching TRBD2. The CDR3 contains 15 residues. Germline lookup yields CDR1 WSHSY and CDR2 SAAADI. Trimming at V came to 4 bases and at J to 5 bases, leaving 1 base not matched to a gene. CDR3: CASSGTSGRGDTQYF. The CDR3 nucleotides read TGCGCCAGCAGTGGGACTAGCGGGAGGGGAGATACGCAGTATTTT.

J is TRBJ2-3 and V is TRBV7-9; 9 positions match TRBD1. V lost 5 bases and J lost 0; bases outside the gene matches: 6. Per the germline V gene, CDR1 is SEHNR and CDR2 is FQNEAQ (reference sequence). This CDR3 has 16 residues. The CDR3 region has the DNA TGTGCCAGCAGCACAGGGGGCGGGGTTAGCACAGATACGCAGTATTTT. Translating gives CASSTGGGVSTDTQYF.

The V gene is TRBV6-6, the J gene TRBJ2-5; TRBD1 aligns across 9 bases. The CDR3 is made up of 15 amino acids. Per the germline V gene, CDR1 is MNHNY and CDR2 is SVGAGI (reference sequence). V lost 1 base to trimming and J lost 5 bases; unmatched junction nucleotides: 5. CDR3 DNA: TGTGCCAGCAGTTACTTTGGGACAGGGTCGGAGACCCAGTACTTC. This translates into CASSYFGTGSETQYF.

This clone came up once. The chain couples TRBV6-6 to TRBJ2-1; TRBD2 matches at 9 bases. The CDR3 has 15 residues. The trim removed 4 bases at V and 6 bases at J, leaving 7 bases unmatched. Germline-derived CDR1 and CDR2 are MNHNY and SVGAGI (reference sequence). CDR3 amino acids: CASSFRLAESNEQFF. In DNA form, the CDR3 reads TGTGCCAGCAGTTTTCGACTAGCGGAGTCCAATGAGCAGTTCTTC.

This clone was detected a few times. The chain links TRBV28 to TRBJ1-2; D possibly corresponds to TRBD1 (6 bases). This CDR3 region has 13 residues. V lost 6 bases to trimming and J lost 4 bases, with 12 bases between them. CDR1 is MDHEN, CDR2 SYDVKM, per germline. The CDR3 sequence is CASSLRGSYGYTF. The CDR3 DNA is TGTGCCAGCAGCCTCAGGGGCAGCTATGGCTACACCTTC.

CDR3 amino acids: CASSSTGRSNYEQYF. The CDR3 region has the DNA TGTGCCAGTAGCTCGACAGGGCGAAGCAATTACGAGCAGTACTTC. The V gene is TRBV19, the J gene TRBJ2-7; 7 bases fit TRBD1. The germline CDR1 and CDR2 sequences are LNHDA and SQIVND (reference sequence). This CDR3 has 15 amino acids. V was pared by 6 bases and J by 4 bases, with 12 bases of the junction left unmatched.

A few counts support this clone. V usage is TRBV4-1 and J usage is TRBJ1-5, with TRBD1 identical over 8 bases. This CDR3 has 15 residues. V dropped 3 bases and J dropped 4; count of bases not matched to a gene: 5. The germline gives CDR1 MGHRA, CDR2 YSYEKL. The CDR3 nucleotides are TGCGCCAGCAGCCATGTCAGGGACAGGAATCAGCCCCAGCATTTT. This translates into CASSHVRDRNQPQHF.